This TCR beta chain appears in the sequencing data of a study of cytomegalovirus exposure and HLA in healthy donors. Germline V gene sequence: CDR1 MNHEY, CDR2 SVGAGI. V dropped 6 bases and J dropped 7; count of bases not matched to a gene: 4. The CDR3 extends over 14 amino acids. Study results and limitations: Listed as cytomegalovirus-associated were 164 TCR beta chains.

Concerning this clone itself: Its matching antigen is unknown.

With 60 Vbeta and 13 Jbeta primers, the PCR was carried out. Repertoires were generated with immunoSEQ multiplex PCR, while TCRdb's copy carries only in-frame clones and drops some. The table lists fewer than 200,000 clones, roughly 82% of them singletons, with roughly a tenth in the top ten. Sequencing used PBMCs. The sequence was collected from a man aged 45 to 65 in good health and CMV-seropositive. This chain links TRBV6-5 with TRBJ2-2; 11 bases fit TRBD2. CDR3 in amino acids: CASSLGLAGGELFF. The DNA for the CDR3 is TGTGCCAGCAGCCTTGGACTAGCGGGCGGGGAGCTGTTTTTT.